The 26 T cell receptor beta chains given below trace back to one sample, sequenced in a study of T-cell memory formation after mild COVID-19. TCRdb re-called the 5' RACE reads through MiXCR, storing one row per CDR3 protein. Of approximately 290,000 distinct CDR3 sequences in the sample, roughly 8% were seen once. Sequencing used PBMCs or a T cell subset sorted from them (not recorded which). The receptors were sampled from a man aged 18 to 35 who had mild COVID-19 (a few samples of this study predate the infection). Cell type and time point are not known.

The genes are TRBV7-2 and TRBJ1-4; no clear D gene. The CDR3 has 16 residues. V lost 5 bases and J 4 bases, leaving 17 bases between the germline ends. Germline values: CDR1 SGHTA, CDR2 FQGNSA. The CDR3 sequence is CASSPQDGRYNEKLFF. CDR3 nucleotide sequence: TGTGCCAGCAGCCCCCAGGACGGCAGATATAATGAAAAACTGTTTTTT.

This sequence joins TRBV4-1 and TRBJ2-7; TRBD2 aligns across 7 bases. Germline V gene lookup returns CDR1 MGHRA and CDR2 YSYEKL. J gave up 2 bases and V 4 bases, and 11 bases lay outside the gene matches. This CDR3 region has 16 residues. For the CDR3, the DNA is TGCGCCAGCAGCCCACGGGGAGCGGGGTTTGCCTACGAGCAGTACTTC. The encoded protein is CASSPRGAGFAYEQYF.

V and J are TRBV29-1 and TRBJ2-4; D is ambiguous. The germline gives CDR1 SQVTM, CDR2 ANQGSEA. This CDR3 is 13 amino acids long. V gave up 4 bases and J gave up 2 bases, with 9 bases separating them. CDR3 sequence reads: CSVVIRTKNIQYF. In nucleotides, the CDR3 is TGCAGCGTTGTGATAAGAACCAAAAACATTCAGTACTTC.

V gene TRBV20-1 combines with J gene TRBJ1-4; TRBD1 matches 10 bases. Germline CDR1 reads DFQATT; CDR2 reads SNEGSKA (reference sequence). CDR3 length equals 15 residues. With V trimmed by 5 bases and J by 4 bases, 7 bases remained unmatched. For the CDR3, the DNA is TGCAGTGCTGTCCCGGGACAGGGGAATAATGAAAAACTGTTTTTT. Its translation: CSAVPGQGNNEKLFF.

This clonotype was recorded a few times. The V call is TRBV5-1, the J call TRBJ2-2; a possible D gene is TRBD1 (5 bases). Trimming removed 1 base at V and 8 bases at J, with 12 bases between. The CDR3 totals 14 residues. Germline lookup yields CDR1 SGHRS and CDR2 YFSETQ. CDR3 in amino acids: CASSLSTGGGELFF. The CDR3 DNA follows: TGCGCCAGCAGCTTGTCCACAGGCGGAGGGGAGCTGTTTTTT.

This clonotype was counted between two and nine times. The rearrangement joins TRBV7-6 to TRBJ2-3, with 11 bases lining up with TRBD2. Germline V CDR1 and CDR2: SGHVS, FNYEAQ. This CDR3 has 16 residues. The junction had 8 bases not matched to a gene; V was cut back by 4 bases and J by 5 bases. CDR3 DNA: TGTGCCAGCAGCTCCTTGACTAGCGGGGTAGAAGATACGCAGTATTTT. Amino acid sequence: CASSSLTSGVEDTQYF.

This clonotype occurred many times. The DNA for the CDR3 is TGTGCCAGCAGCTTAGGAGCTAGTCCCTCCATGCAGTATTTT. Translated, it gives CASSLGASPSMQYF. This chain connects TRBV7-2 to TRBJ2-3; no firm D call. V was pared by 1 base and J by 11 bases, with 16 bases between. The CDR3 is 14 amino acids. Looked up from germline, CDR1 is SGHTA and CDR2 is FQGNSA.

The chain couples TRBV5-1 to TRBJ1-3; D unclear. The CDR3 is 16 amino acids. Deletions cut 0 bases from V and 2 bases from J, with 12 bases between. Germline assignment: CDR1 SGHRS and CDR2 YFSETQ. The CDR3 is CASSLDRPATGNTIYF. The DNA of the CDR3 is TGCGCCAGCAGCTTGGACCGACCGGCCACTGGAAACACCATATATTTT.

This clonotype was found a few times. V and J are TRBV12-3 or TRBV12-4 and TRBJ2-5; maybe TRBD2 (5 bases). Trimming removed 6 bases from V and 5 bases from J, with 13 bases in between. The CDR3 consists of 13 residues. The CDR3 sequence: CASRLGVGETQYF. CDR3 DNA sequence: TGTGCCAGCAGGCTCGGGGTCGGGGAGACCCAGTACTTC.

The J gene is TRBJ2-3, the V gene TRBV3-1; D is unresolved. The CDR3 runs 14 residues. V was shortened by 1 base and J by 1 base, with 6 bases between the two germline ends. CDR1 is LGHDT, CDR2 YNNKEL, per germline (reference sequence). CDR3 sequence: CASSQGRRTDTQYF. CDR3 coding DNA: TGTGCCAGCAGCCAAGGACGCCGCACAGATACGCAGTATTTT.

The chain has TRBV7-3 and TRBJ2-2; D unclear. The CDR3 extends over 14 amino acids. Germline assignment: CDR1 SGHTA and CDR2 FQGTGA. The germline V and J ends were trimmed by 1 base and 6 bases, with 9 bases remaining between them. CDR3 DNA: TGTGCCAGCAGCTTAAGTCGCACGGCCGGGGAGCTGTTTTTT. This encodes CASSLSRTAGELFF. Filled out from reference TRBV7-3 and TRBJ2-2, the complete variable domain reads GAGVSQTPSNKVTEKGKYVELRCDPISGHTALYWYRQSLGQGPEFLIYFQGTGAADDSGLPNDRFFAVRPEGSVSTLKIQRTERGDSAVYLCASSLSRTAGELFFGEGSRLTVL.

This clonotype was detected a few times. The chain has TRBV12-3 or TRBV12-4 and TRBJ1-4; 8 bases fit TRBD1. Trimming removed 4 bases from V and 5 bases from J; junction bases left unmatched: 12. The CDR3 contains 17 residues. This CDR3 reads CASSSWTSGTGNEKLFF. The CDR3 coding sequence is TGTGCCAGCAGTTCATGGACCTCCGGGACAGGAAATGAAAAACTGTTTTTT.

This clonotype has only a few counts. V usage is TRBV20-1 and J usage is TRBJ1-4; D is perhaps TRBD1 (6 bases). Germline V gene data show CDR1 as DFQATT and CDR2 as SNEGSKA (reference sequence). CDR3 size: 14 residues. Between the trimmed V and J ends, which lost 3 bases and 6 bases, there was a span of 14 bases. CDR3 protein: CSASWARGHEKLFF. CDR3 in DNA: TGCAGTGCTAGCTGGGCCAGGGGCCATGAAAAACTGTTTTTT.

The table lists this clonotype with a few counts. The chain joins TRBV5-1 to TRBJ2-3; D is perhaps TRBD2 (7 bases). Trimming cost V 1 base and J 5 bases, with 14 bases left between them. Germline CDR1 SGHRS, CDR2 YFSETQ. The CDR3 contains 15 residues. CDR3 sequence: CASSLRAGAKDTQYF. DNA for the CDR3: TGCGCCAGCAGCTTGCGGGCGGGGGCGAAAGATACGCAGTATTTT.

This clonotype was counted between two and nine times. The rearrangement links TRBV19 to TRBJ2-1; 12 bases are shared with TRBD2. Germline values: CDR1 LNHDA, CDR2 SQIVND (reference sequence). V trimming: 6 bases; J trimming: 4 bases; junction bases outside the gene matches: 19. This CDR3 has 20 residues. The CDR3 reads CASRLRSSGGAPGGYNEQFF. DNA of the CDR3: TGTGCCAGTAGATTGCGATCTAGCGGGGGGGCCCCCGGCGGGTACAATGAGCAGTTCTTC.

The table lists this clonotype with a few counts. The rearrangement links TRBV11-2 to TRBJ2-7; TRBD2 aligns across 7 bases. CDR1 is SGHAT, CDR2 FQNNGV, per germline. J was trimmed by 2 bases and V by 2 bases; bases with no gene match: 6. The CDR3 is 15 residues long. The DNA of the CDR3 is TGTGCCAGCAGCTTAAGAGCGGGGAGTCCCTACGAGCAGTACTTC. This codes for CASSLRAGSPYEQYF. Drawing the rest from reference TRBV11-2 and TRBJ2-7, the complete variable domain is EAGVAQSPRYKIIEKRQSVAFWCNPISGHATLYWYQQILGQGPKLLIQFQNNGVVDDSQLPKDRFSAERLKGVDSTLKIQPAKLEDSAVYLCASSLRAGSPYEQYFGPGTRLTVT.

This chain uses TRBV5-4 with TRBJ2-1; TRBD2 agrees at 10 bases. Germline trimming cut 0 bases from V and 8 bases from J; bases unmatched to any gene: 5. CDR3 length equals 15 residues. Germline CDR1 SGHNT, CDR2 YYREEE (reference sequence). CDR3 sequence reads: CASSLVSSGGYEQFF. For the CDR3, the DNA is TGTGCCAGCAGCTTGGTGTCTAGCGGGGGTTATGAGCAGTTCTTC.

DNA for the CDR3: TGTGCCAGCAGTTACGCTTCTTGGGGTACCTATGGCTACACCTTC. Translating it yields CASSYASWGTYGYTF. The chain recombines TRBV6-5 with TRBJ1-2; unclear D gene. Trimming took 2 bases from V and 4 from J, leaving 14 bases between them. The V gene's germline CDR1 is MNHEY and CDR2 SVGAGI. CDR3 length equals 15 residues.

The rearrangement links TRBV12-3 or TRBV12-4 to TRBJ2-7; tentatively, D is TRBD1 or TRBD2 (6 bases each). The ends were cut back, 0 bases at V and 6 bases at J, with 9 bases in the middle. This CDR3 is 13 amino acids long. Here the CDR3 DNA reads TGTGCCAGCAGTTTAGCGTGGGGGGCCGAGCAGTACTTC. It translates to CASSLAWGAEQYF.

This clonotype was detected only a few times. This chain uses TRBV7-9 with TRBJ2-7; the D gene could be TRBD1 or TRBD2 (5 bases each). Germline V gene sequence: CDR1 SEHNR, CDR2 FQNEAQ (reference sequence). This CDR3 contains 13 residues. With 4 bases removed from V and 7 bases from J, the gap between germline ends came to 14 bases. Written as DNA, the CDR3 is TGTGCCAGCAGCTGGGGACCACAAAGGGAGCAGTACTTC. Translated, it gives CASSWGPQREQYF.

The chain is built from TRBV27 and TRBJ2-1; tentative D call: TRBD2 (6 bases). The CDR3 spans 15 residues. Germline loops: CDR1 MNHEY, CDR2 SMNVEV (reference sequence). V was pared by 8 bases and J by 1 base, with 15 bases between. DNA of the CDR3: TGTGCCAGCTGTCTGGGGGGACCTTCCTACAATGAGCAGTTCTTC. Translation: CASCLGGPSYNEQFF.

The J gene is TRBJ2-3, the V gene TRBV7-6; 8 nucleotides align to TRBD2. Germline V gives CDR1 SGHVS, CDR2 FNYEAQ. This CDR3 region has 16 residues. Unmatched junction bases numbered 3, after V lost 1 base and J lost 0 bases. The CDR3 DNA reads as TGTGCCAGCAGCTTAGGGCGGGGGGCTAGCACAGATACGCAGTATTTT. Protein: CASSLGRGASTDTQYF. The full variable domain, with the rest looked up from reference TRBV7-6 and TRBJ2-3, is GAGVSQSPRYKVTKRGQDVALRCDPISGHVSLYWYRQALGQGPEFLTYFNYEAQQDKSGLPNDRFSAERPEGSISTLTIQRTEQRDSAMYRCASSLGRGASTDTQYFGPGTRLTVL.

This clonotype appeared a few times. The chain couples TRBV4-1 to TRBJ2-3, with 10 bases matching TRBD2. J gave up 1 base and V 0 bases, and 1 base lay outside the gene matches. This CDR3 has 16 residues. The germline V gene encodes CDR1 MGHRA and CDR2 YSYEKL. CDR3 amino acids: CASSQELAGGTDTQYF. In DNA form, the CDR3 reads TGCGCCAGCAGCCAAGAGCTAGCGGGGGGCACAGATACGCAGTATTTT.

This clonotype was observed at least ten times. The chain recombines TRBV7-2 with TRBJ1-5, with a weak D call TRBD1 (6 bases). Germline V CDR1 and CDR2: SGHTA, FQGNSA. Trimming took off 2 bases at V and 7 bases at J, with 9 bases between the two ends. The CDR3 is made up of 13 amino acids. The CDR3 DNA follows: TGTGCCAGCAGCTTAAACAGGGACCAGCCCCAGCATTTT. Protein: CASSLNRDQPQHF. The entire variable domain, with the rest obtained from reference TRBV7-2 and TRBJ1-5, is as follows: GAGVSQSPSNKVTEKGKDVELRCDPISGHTALYWYRQSLGQGLEFLIYFQGNSAPDKSGLPSDRFSAERTGGSVSTLTIQRTQQEDSAVYLCASSLNRDQPQHFGDGTRLSIL.

This chain's CDR3 is CASSQGGGEETQYF. DNA of the CDR3: TGCGCCAGCAGCCAAGGGGGGGGAGAAGAGACCCAGTACTTC. The chain couples TRBV4-3 to TRBJ2-5; 7 bases align to TRBD2. Germline V gene sequence: CDR1 LGHNA, CDR2 YSLEER. There are 14 residues in the CDR3. V lost 1 base, J lost 3 bases, and 2 bases stayed unmatched.

This chain joins TRBV7-9 and TRBJ2-7, with TRBD1 matching 8 bases. With 5 bases clipped from V and 3 bases from J, the junction kept 6 bases outside the gene matches. Germline loops: CDR1 SEHNR, CDR2 FQNEAQ (reference sequence). This CDR3 comprises 14 residues. CDR3 amino acids: CASSPKTGDYEQYF. As DNA, the CDR3 is TGTGCCAGCAGCCCCAAGACAGGGGACTACGAGCAGTACTTC.